Below, 21 T cell receptor beta chains from the same sample are listed, as sequenced in a study of siplizumab effects on memory and regulatory T cells. The method was immunoSEQ multiplex PCR; TCRdb's version includes in-frame clones alone and lacks a portion of them. The sample yields approximately 100,000 clones, 92% seen once. Specimen: non-Treg CD4+ T cells sorted from blood. The receptors shown here come from a human donor in good health.

The chain links TRBV2 to TRBJ2-1; 14 bases line up with TRBD2. Germline V gene sequence: CDR1 SNHLY, CDR2 FYNNEI. The CDR3 length is 14 residues. After removal of 6 bases from V and 10 bases from J, the junction contained 5 bases not matched to a gene. The CDR3 reads CASRGTSGSYEQFF. The CDR3 DNA is TGTGCCAGCAGGGGGACTAGCGGGAGTTACGAGCAGTTCTTC.

The rearrangement links TRBV5-1 to TRBJ1-2, with TRBD1 identical over 7 bases. The CDR3 runs 13 residues. Germline CDR1 SGHRS, CDR2 YFSETQ. Losses at the gene ends were 0 bases for V and 8 bases for J; bases not matched to a gene: 4. The CDR3 DNA sequence: TGCGCCAGCAGCTTGGGACAGGGTCGGGGCTACACCTTC. Translating it yields CASSLGQGRGYTF.

V gene TRBV2 combines with J gene TRBJ2-7; D might be TRBD1 or TRBD2, each matching 5 bases. Germline CDR1 reads SNHLY; CDR2 reads FYNNEI. The CDR3 is made up of 14 amino acids. V lost 4 bases to trimming and J lost 2 bases, with 12 bases between them. CDR3 in DNA: TGTGCCAGCAGTGTGGAGAGGGGTACCTACGAGCAGTACTTC. Translating it yields CASSVERGTYEQYF. The full variable domain, completed using reference TRBV2 and TRBJ2-7, is EPEVTQTPSHQVTQMGQEVILRCVPISNHLYFYWYRQILGQKVEFLVSFYNNEISEKSEIFDDQFSVERPDGSNFTLKIRSTKLEDSAMYFCASSVERGTYEQYFGPGTRLTVT.

The chain employs TRBV19 and TRBJ2-1; the D gene is possibly TRBD2 (5 bases). The germline gives CDR1 LNHDA, CDR2 SQIVND (reference sequence). CDR3 length: 15 residues. Trimming stripped 10 bases from V and 6 bases from J, with 22 bases between. CDR3 protein: CANPNGRALPNEQFF. The CDR3 DNA sequence: TGTGCCAACCCGAATGGGCGGGCATTACCCAATGAGCAGTTCTTC.

V usage is TRBV7-2 and J usage is TRBJ2-5; 7 bases agree with TRBD2. Per germline, CDR1 SGHTA and CDR2 FQGNSA. This CDR3 region has 15 residues. The trim removed 5 bases at V and 1 base at J, leaving 7 bases unmatched. DNA of the CDR3: TGTGCCAGCAGCCCTGGGGCTAGCGGCCAAGAGACCCAGTACTTC. Its translation: CASSPGASGQETQYF.

V is TRBV6-4 and J is TRBJ1-1; perhaps TRBD1 as D (5 bases). The ends were cut back, 6 bases at V and 0 bases at J, with 14 bases in the middle. This CDR3 has 15 amino acids. Germline CDR1 and CDR2: MRHNA and SNTAGT. CDR3 sequence reads: CASRRTGTVNTEAFF. The CDR3 region has the DNA TGTGCCAGCAGGAGAACCGGGACGGTGAACACTGAAGCTTTCTTT.

The V and J genes are TRBV5-1 and TRBJ1-5, with a weak D call TRBD1 (6 bases). Per germline, CDR1 SGHRS and CDR2 YFSETQ. The germline V and J ends were trimmed by 2 bases and 7 bases, with 13 bases remaining between them. The length of the CDR3 is 14 residues. In DNA, the CDR3 is TGCGCCAGCAGCTTTACACAGGGTGAGCAGCCCCAGCATTTT. Translation gives CASSFTQGEQPQHF.

The V gene is TRBV11-2, the J gene TRBJ1-5; 11 bases map to TRBD1. V shed 1 base, J shed 6 bases, and the junction held 2 bases outside the gene matches. CDR1 SGHAT and CDR2 FQNNGV come from the germline V gene. This CDR3 region has 15 residues. CDR3 residues: CASSLGDRGGQPQHF. The CDR3 DNA follows: TGTGCCAGCAGCTTAGGGGACAGGGGGGGTCAGCCCCAGCATTTT.

This sequence joins TRBV7-6 and TRBJ1-2; 10 nucleotides agree with TRBD1. V was pared by 4 bases and J by 2 bases, with 7 bases of the junction left unmatched. Germline CDR1 reads SGHVS; CDR2 reads FNYEAQ. CDR3 size: 16 residues. The DNA for the CDR3 is TGTGCCAGCAGCTCCGGGACAGGGGCTTCCAACTATGGCTACACCTTC. Its protein product is CASSSGTGASNYGYTF.

The CDR3 is CASRRTGGADTQYF. As DNA, the CDR3 is TGTGCCAGCAGACGGACAGGGGGCGCAGATACGCAGTATTTT. The chain has TRBV7-3 and TRBJ2-3; TRBD1 matches at 11 bases. CDR3 length equals 14 residues. V was pared by 6 bases and J by 4 bases, with 3 bases of the junction left unmatched. Looked up from germline, CDR1 is SGHTA and CDR2 is FQGTGA.

This chain uses TRBV19 with TRBJ1-2; a possible D gene is TRBD1 (6 bases). The V gene's germline CDR1 is LNHDA and CDR2 SQIVND (reference sequence). Trimming shortened V by 5 bases and J by 4 bases, and 14 bases separated the two germline ends. This CDR3 region has 14 residues. This CDR3 reads CASSPRQDSYGYTF. CDR3 in DNA: TGTGCCAGTAGTCCCCGACAGGATAGCTATGGCTACACCTTC.

This clone was seen once. The rearrangement uses TRBV29-1 and TRBJ2-3; D remains unclear. Germline CDR1 and CDR2: SQVTM and ANQGSEA. There are 17 residues in the CDR3. The V and J ends lost 4 bases and 0 bases respectively, with 20 bases between them. In nucleotides, the CDR3 is TGCAGCGTTGCAGGTGGTTCCGGATTGGGTAGCACAGATACGCAGTATTTT. It specifies CSVAGGSGLGSTDTQYF.

This sequence joins TRBV11-2 and TRBJ2-5, with D tentatively TRBD1 (5 bases). Germline assignment: CDR1 SGHAT and CDR2 FQNNGV. This CDR3 contains 12 residues. V lost 5 bases, J lost 9 bases, and 13 bases lay in between. This chain's CDR3 is CASSRGQEPQYF. DNA for the CDR3: TGTGCCAGCAGCCGCGGACAAGAACCCCAGTACTTC.

The chain couples TRBV11-3 to TRBJ2-2, with D perhaps TRBD1 (5 bases). The CDR3 consists of 15 residues. V lost 5 bases, J lost 6 bases, and 16 bases lay in between. Germline lookup yields CDR1 SGHNT and CDR2 YENEEA. CDR3 sequence: CASSGQGRSAGELFF. In DNA, the CDR3 is TGTGCCAGCAGCGGGCAGGGTAGAAGCGCCGGGGAGCTGTTTTTT.

Comments on this clone: Other DNA sequences from this sample encode an identical CDR3 as well. The chain recombines TRBV6-1 with TRBJ1-1; D is ambiguous. CDR3 length equals 13 residues. Trimming took 1 base from V and 1 from J, leaving 4 bases between them. In germline, CDR1 is MNHNS, CDR2 SASEGT. CDR3 sequence (DNA): TGTGCCAGCAGTGAAGGACAGAACACTGAAGCTTTCTTT. This encodes CASSEGQNTEAFF.

The gene calls are TRBV7-9 and TRBJ1-2; D is unclear. The length of the CDR3 is 13 residues. Germline loops: CDR1 SEHNR, CDR2 FQNEAQ (reference sequence). Trimming left V 4 bases short and J 5 bases short, with 11 bases between. CDR3 in DNA: TGTGCCAGCAGCTCAAAAGTAATTTATGGCTACACCTTC. It encodes CASSSKVIYGYTF.

This chain joins TRBV6-1 and TRBJ1-2; 7 bases are shared with TRBD1. This CDR3 is 15 amino acids long. Germline CDR1 MNHNS, CDR2 SASEGT. With V trimmed by 2 bases and J by 6 bases, 9 bases remained unmatched. The CDR3 DNA reads as TGTGCCAGCAGTGAACACCCGGACAGGCTGAATGGCTACACCTTC. The encoded protein is CASSEHPDRLNGYTF.

The rearrangement links TRBV19 to TRBJ2-1; the D is unclear. The CDR3 is 15 amino acids. The V and J ends lost 3 bases and 9 bases respectively, with 18 bases between them. CDR1 and CDR2 (germline): LNHDA, SQIVND (reference sequence). The CDR3 region has the DNA TGTGCCAGTAGTATCGGCCGAGTATCTTTCTTTGAGCAGTTCTTC. This encodes CASSIGRVSFFEQFF.

The chain's CDR3 is CASSISGGPSTDTQYF. DNA for the CDR3: TGTGCCAGTAGTATTTCCGGGGGGCCTAGCACAGATACGCAGTATTTT. The chain has TRBV19 and TRBJ2-3; TRBD2 might be the D (7 bases). The CDR3 loop spans 16 amino acids. V was cut by 3 bases and J by 0 bases, with 13 bases left in between. In germline, CDR1 is LNHDA, CDR2 SQIVND (reference sequence).

The chain couples TRBV18 to TRBJ2-5; 9 bases fit TRBD1. This CDR3 has 17 amino acids. Looked up from germline, CDR1 is KGHSH and CDR2 is LQKENI. V was clipped by 3 bases and J by 3 bases; unmatched bases: 11. In nucleotides, the CDR3 is TGTGCCAGCTCACCCACCCCCGGGACAGGGTACGAAGAGACCCAGTACTTC. Translated: CASSPTPGTGYEETQYF.

This chain links TRBV6-5 with TRBJ2-2; D unclear. The CDR3 is 16 residues long. CDR1 and CDR2 from the germline V gene are MNHEY and SVGAGI. The germline V and J ends were trimmed by 2 bases and 4 bases, with 14 bases remaining between them. CDR3 loop: CASSYQMDASTGELFF. The CDR3 DNA follows: TGTGCCAGCAGTTACCAGATGGACGCAAGCACCGGGGAGCTGTTTTTT.